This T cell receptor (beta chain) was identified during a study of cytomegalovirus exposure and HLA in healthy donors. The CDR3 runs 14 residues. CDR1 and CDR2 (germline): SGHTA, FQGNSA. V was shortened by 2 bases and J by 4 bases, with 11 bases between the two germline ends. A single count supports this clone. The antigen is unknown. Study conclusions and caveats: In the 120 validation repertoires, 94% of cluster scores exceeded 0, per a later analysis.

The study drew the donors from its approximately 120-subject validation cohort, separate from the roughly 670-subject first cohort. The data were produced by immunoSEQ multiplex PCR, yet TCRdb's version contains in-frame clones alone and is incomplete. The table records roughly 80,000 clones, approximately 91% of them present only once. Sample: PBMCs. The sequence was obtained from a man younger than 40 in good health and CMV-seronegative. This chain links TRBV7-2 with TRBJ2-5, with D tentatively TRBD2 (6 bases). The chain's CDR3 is CASSLIGLTETQYF. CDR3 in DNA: TGTGCCAGCAGCTTAATTGGACTAACAGAGACCCAGTACTTC.